This paragraph covers one T cell receptor (beta chain) sequence. Its binding antigen is unknown. No quality values exist for individual bases; no much larger clone is one base distant. V loses 4 bases, J loses 3 bases, and the germline ends lie 9 bases apart. The CDR3, cysteine through phenylalanine, is 15 amino acids long. The entry retains the CDR3 DNA only, 45 bases that are in frame from base 1. CDR1 and CDR2, looked up from the germline V gene, are KGHDR and SFDVKD. The sample comes from a study of low-dose radiotherapy and immunotherapy resistance in tumors (dated by TCRdb to 2021 to 2024). About the study as a whole: Cohort 1 received 0.5 Gy per fraction every 2 weeks, with a prescribed total PTV dose of 6.5 Gy. Starting on cycle 1 day 1, patients took 300 mg of aspirin by mouth once daily for four cycles. No randomization into treatment groups was done for the people taking part in the trial. The translational analysis covered eight patients: three from the first dose cohort and the first five from the second dose cohort. Cyclophosphamide 200 mg/m2 was administered intravenously every two weeks, one day before each radiation and immunotherapy administration. Patients in Cohort 2 were given 1 Gy per fraction every two weeks, for a total of 13 Gy across 26 weeks. Nivolumab and ipilimumab were both given intravenously, with nivolumab at a 240 mg flat dose every two weeks and ipilimumab at 1 mg/kg every six weeks.

Donors were enrolled in RACIN, a single-arm phase I dose-escalation trial combining nivolumab, ipilimumab, aspirin, low-dose cyclophosphamide and low-dose radiotherapy. To be eligible, a patient needed to have an advanced solid tumor that was TIL-negative. Superscript III and a set of TRAV- and TRBV-specific primers were used to synthesize first-strand cDNA, so that both TCRalpha and TCRbeta chains were covered. TCRs were amplified with Phusion for approximately 18 PCR cycles, with a constant-region primer paired with the adapter attached to the V primers. The isolated mRNA was amplified using the MessageAmp II aRNA Amplification Kit, with in vitro transcription performed for about 15 hours at 37 degrees C. mRNA for TCR sequencing was isolated with the Dynabeads mRNA DIRECT Purification Kit. Indexed Illumina adapters were added in a second roughly 23-cycle Phusion PCR, and the resulting products were purified with AMPure XP beads. The paper's data handling went like this. Custom Perl scripts pooled TCR sequences encoding the same protein, removed out-of-frame sequences and computed each clonotype's abundance. TCR sequences supported by only a single read were excluded from analysis. The metrics used to describe the repertoires included Shannon entropy, Gini index, clonality, richness, and the frequency of TCRs shared between repertoires. TCRdb reprocessing: public reads trimmed at Q25 with fastp, clones called with MiXCR, in-frame beta chains kept. Records with the same CDR3 protein are collapsed into one entry carrying the most frequent genes and DNA. TCRdb's processing, not the authors', yielded these V and J calls. The sample records fewer than 20,000 distinct CDR3 sequences, approximately 79% of which are singletons. The ten biggest clones cover more than 9.5% of the sample.

Recombination linked TRBV24-1 to TRBJ1-6; the best D guess is TRBD1, with 5 bases matching. The clonotype comes from a human donor with advanced metastatic prostate, ovarian, gallbladder or colorectal cancer (not recorded which). This table probably holds off-target reads from a library built for another chain. The bases are TGTGCCACCAGTGAGGGGGATTTCTATAATTCACCCCTCCACTTT. This yields the protein CATSEGDFYNSPLHF.